These 24 T cell receptor beta chains came from one sample sequenced in a study of T cell repertoires in ileal Crohn's disease. Libraries were prepared by immunoSEQ multiplex PCR; TCRdb keeps only in-frame clonotypes and omits some of them. In the table there are fewer than 18,000 clones, 80% of which are singletons. The sequencing sample was made of ileal tissue. The receptors shown here come from an adult with Crohn's disease.

This clone is large by share. The CDR3 DNA reads as TGCGCCAGCAGCCGGGATCTTAGCTCCTACAATGAGCAGTTCTTC. It yields the protein CASSRDLSSYNEQFF. The genes are TRBV10-1 and TRBJ2-1, with D tentatively TRBD2 (5 bases). The CDR3 spans 15 residues. Trimming left V 6 bases short and J 0 bases short, with 12 bases between. Germline-derived CDR1 and CDR2 are WNHNN and SYGVQD (reference sequence).

The chain recombines TRBV6-6 with TRBJ1-1; D not certain. V dropped 5 bases and J dropped 11 bases, with 18 bases sitting between them. Germline V gene sequence: CDR1 MNHNY, CDR2 SVGAGI (reference sequence). The CDR3 totals 13 residues. CDR3 sequence reads: CASSRIGRLGAFF. In DNA form, the CDR3 reads TGTGCCAGCAGTCGGATAGGGAGGCTGGGGGCTTTCTTT.

This clone was seen a single time. The CDR3 DNA follows: TGTGCCTCCTCGACAGGGAATGGCTACGAGCAGTACTTC. Translated: CASSTGNGYEQYF. This rearrangement joins TRBV30 to TRBJ2-5; 7 bases align to TRBD1. The J call is uncertain, as TRBJ2-7 better fits the DNA end. Germline CDR1 and CDR2: GTSNPN and SVGIG (reference sequence). The CDR3 is made up of 13 amino acids.

Only a few counts were recorded for this clone. The V call is TRBV2, the J call TRBJ2-5; D ambiguous. The last part of the DNA fits TRBJ2-7 better; the J call may be wrong. The CDR3 totals 13 residues. CDR1 and CDR2 (germline): SNHLY, FYNNEI. The CDR3 DNA reads as TGTGCCAGCACAGAGGCGGACTCCTACGAGCAGTACTTC. As protein: CASTEADSYEQYF.

This clone has a handful of counts. This sample also contains other DNA sequences that code for the same CDR3. The chain is built from TRBV6-1 and TRBJ2-3, with TRBD1 identical over 10 bases. Germline CDR1 and CDR2: MNHNS and SASEGT. This CDR3 spans 14 amino acids. V trimming: 6 bases; J trimming: 3 bases; junction bases outside the gene matches: 3. CDR3 sequence (DNA): TGTGCCAGCAGCCGGGACAGGGGAACAGATACGCAGTATTTT. Translation: CASSRDRGTDTQYF.

The J gene is TRBJ2-2, the V gene TRBV25-1; no reliable D call. The length of the CDR3 is 14 residues. Germline CDR1 and CDR2: MGHDK and SYGVNS. Deletions cut 3 bases from V and 0 bases from J, with 5 bases between. CDR3 nucleotides: TGTGCCAGCAGTGACCTATCGAACACCGGGGAGCTGTTTTTT. Translated: CASSDLSNTGELFF.

The chain's CDR3 is CATSRGDRGSYGYTF. The CDR3 DNA reads as TGTGCCACCAGCAGAGGGGACAGGGGCTCCTATGGCTACACCTTC. The chain carries TRBV15 and TRBJ1-2; 10 positions match TRBD1. The V gene's germline CDR1 is LNHNV and CDR2 YYDKDF (reference sequence). V was pared by 1 base and J by 4 bases, with 3 bases of the junction left unmatched. The CDR3 loop spans 15 amino acids.

The chain carries TRBV11-2 and TRBJ2-7; 7 nucleotides match TRBD2. CDR1 SGHAT and CDR2 FQNNGV come from the germline V gene. The CDR3 has 11 amino acids. The V and J ends lost 3 bases and 10 bases, in that order; junction bases with no gene match: 3. CDR3 amino acids: CASSLGRAQYF. The CDR3 DNA follows: TGTGCCAGCAGCTTGGGGAGGGCTCAGTACTTC.

The chain employs TRBV29-1 and TRBJ2-1; a possible D gene is TRBD2 (5 bases). CDR3 length equals 14 residues. CDR1 is SQVTM and CDR2 is ANQGSEA in the germline V gene. Trimming shortened V by 7 bases and J by 0 bases, and 13 bases separated the two germline ends. CDR3 bases: TGCAGCGATAGTAGCGCGAGCTCCTACAATGAGCAGTTCTTC. Translated: CSDSSASSYNEQFF.

CDR3 DNA: TGTGCCAGCAGCCTCTCCGGGACTAGCGGGGGGAAAGATGGTGAGCAGTTCTTC. Its translation is CASSLSGTSGGKDGEQFF. This chain connects TRBV11-3 to TRBJ2-1, with 15 bases fitting TRBD2. The J segment lost 9 bases and the V segment lost 5 bases, leaving 14 bases of the junction unmatched. From germline, CDR1 is SGHNT and CDR2 YENEEA. The CDR3 has 18 amino acids. Variable domain in full (rest from reference TRBV11-3 and TRBJ2-1): EAGVVQSPRYKIIEKKQPVAFWCNPISGHNTLYWYLQNLGQGPELLIRYENEEAVDDSQLPKDRFSAERLKGVDSTLKIQPAELGDSAVYLCASSLSGTSGGKDGEQFFGPGTRLTVL.

CDR3 in amino acids: CASRIGGIADTQYF. DNA for the CDR3: TGTGCCAGCAGGATTGGGGGCATTGCAGATACGCAGTATTTT. The genes are TRBV27 and TRBJ2-3, with a weak D call TRBD1 (6 bases). V gave up 6 bases and J gave up 4 bases, with 14 bases separating them. This CDR3 contains 14 residues. Germline V lookup: CDR1 MNHEY, CDR2 SMNVEV (reference sequence).

This clone was picked up one time. This rearrangement joins TRBV18 to TRBJ2-2, with D maybe TRBD2 (5 bases). V was trimmed by 0 bases and J by 8 bases, leaving 16 bases between them. The CDR3 extends over 16 amino acids. Per germline, CDR1 KGHSH and CDR2 LQKENI. DNA of the CDR3: TGTGCCAGCTCACCACCGGGAGCCTTCCAATGGGGGGAGCTGTTTTTT. This codes for CASSPPGAFQWGELFF.

The genes are TRBV27 and TRBJ1-6; D not resolved. This CDR3 comprises 14 residues. V was cut by 5 bases and J by 9 bases, with 14 bases left in between. CDR1 is MNHEY, CDR2 SMNVEV, per germline (reference sequence). The CDR3 DNA reads as TGTGCCAGCAGTCCCGTCGTCGGTGGTTCACCCCTCCACTTT. This sequence encodes CASSPVVGGSPLHF.

V is TRBV6-5 and J is TRBJ1-5; TRBD1 is a possible D gene (5 bases). Looked up from germline, CDR1 is MNHEY and CDR2 is SVGAGI. Trimming took 7 bases from V and 3 from J, leaving 13 bases between them. The CDR3 has 14 residues. Here the CDR3 reads CASKGRGINQPQHF. DNA of the CDR3: TGTGCCAGCAAAGGCCGGGGGATCAATCAGCCCCAGCATTTT.

The chain is built from TRBV5-4 and TRBJ2-5, with D hard to call. The CDR3 covers 13 residues. Germline lookup yields CDR1 SGHNT and CDR2 YYREEE (reference sequence). The V end lost 6 bases, the J end lost 5 bases, and 14 bases lay between the germline ends. The CDR3 sequence is CASTPTPGETQYF. The CDR3 DNA follows: TGTGCCAGCACCCCCACCCCCGGGGAGACCCAGTACTTC.

CDR3 sequence: CASSQREGGISYNEQFF. CDR3 coding DNA: TGTGCCAGTAGTCAGCGGGAGGGAGGGATCTCCTACAATGAGCAGTTCTTC. The chain employs TRBV19 and TRBJ2-1, with 10 bases identical to TRBD2. The CDR3 is made up of 17 amino acids. Germline CDR1 LNHDA, CDR2 SQIVND (reference sequence). After removal of 5 bases from V and 0 bases from J, the junction contained 7 bases not matched to a gene.

Only a few counts were recorded for this clone. The V call is TRBV5-6, the J call TRBJ1-2; the D gene is possibly TRBD1 (5 bases). Germline lookup yields CDR1 SGHDT and CDR2 YYEEEE. The CDR3 consists of 13 residues. Between the trimmed V and J ends, which lost 4 bases and 8 bases, there was a span of 15 bases. The CDR3 sequence: CASSQRGAGGYTF. As DNA, the CDR3 is TGTGCCAGCAGCCAACGAGGGGCGGGAGGCTACACCTTC.

This clone was detected only a few times. V and J are TRBV27 and TRBJ2-5; 9 positions agree with TRBD2. The CDR3 totals 15 residues. With 4 bases clipped from V and 2 bases from J, the junction kept 5 bases outside the gene matches. Germline V lookup: CDR1 MNHEY, CDR2 SMNVEV (reference sequence). In nucleotides, the CDR3 is TGTGCCAGCAGTTCACTGACTAGCGGTCAAGAGACCCAGTACTTC. It specifies CASSSLTSGQETQYF.

The rearrangement links TRBV6-4 to TRBJ2-6; 9 positions agree with TRBD1. The CDR3 runs to 19 residues. The junction had 13 bases not matched to a gene; V was cut back by 4 bases and J by 3 bases. Germline V CDR1 and CDR2: MRHNA, SNTAGT. The CDR3: CASSVGTGLDRVGANVLTF. DNA for the CDR3: TGTGCCAGCAGTGTCGGGACAGGGTTGGATCGGGTTGGGGCCAACGTCCTGACTTTC.

V usage is TRBV6-1 and J usage is TRBJ2-1, with 12 bases identical to TRBD2. The CDR3 runs to 15 residues. Germline V CDR1 and CDR2: MNHNS, SASEGT. After removal of 8 bases from V and 8 bases from J, the junction contained 10 bases not matched to a gene. As DNA, the CDR3 is TGTGCCAGCTTCCCCCTAGCGGGAGGGCCCTATGAGCAGTTCTTC. Amino acid sequence: CASFPLAGGPYEQFF.

The J gene is TRBJ1-2, the V gene TRBV5-4; the D is unclear. This CDR3 comprises 16 residues. Trimming left V 5 bases short and J 0 bases short, with 17 bases between. Germline CDR1 SGHNT, CDR2 YYREEE (reference sequence). The CDR3 DNA reads as TGTGCCAGCAGTACCAATGGGAGGAGGGCTAACTATGGCTACACCTTC. This codes for CASSTNGRRANYGYTF.

The CDR3 DNA follows: TGTGCCAGCAGCTTCTTACAGTCCCCCACTGAAGCTTTCTTT. Translating it yields CASSFLQSPTEAFF. V usage is TRBV7-9 and J usage is TRBJ1-1; D gene unclear. Looked up from germline, CDR1 is SEHNR and CDR2 is FQNEAQ (reference sequence). The CDR3 loop spans 14 amino acids. Between the trimmed V and J ends, which lost 3 bases and 4 bases, there was a span of 12 bases.

This chain joins TRBV6-1 and TRBJ1-5; D is ambiguous. The germline CDR1 and CDR2 sequences are MNHNS and SASEGT. This CDR3 has 13 residues. Trimming removed 2 bases at V and 6 bases at J, with 8 bases between. The CDR3 DNA reads as TGTGCCAGCAGTGAACGGAGAGCTCAGCCCCAGCATTTT. It codes for CASSERRAQPQHF.

The gene calls are TRBV18 and TRBJ2-5; 12 bases map to TRBD2. V lost 8 bases and J lost 1; bases outside the gene matches: 5. The germline CDR1 and CDR2 sequences are KGHSH and LQKENI. The CDR3 has 15 residues. In DNA, the CDR3 is TGTGCCAGCCGACCTAGCGGGAGGGTCCAAGAGACCCAGTACTTC. This sequence encodes CASRPSGRVQETQYF.